This T cell receptor (beta chain) was sequenced for a study of blood T cell repertoires in COVID-19 (dated by TCRdb to the early 2020s). Broadly, across the study: Samples from collaborators originated in the United States, Italy and Spain and spanned both the acute and convalescent phases of COVID-19. A de-identified subject ID, COVID-19 status, age in years and sex were almost always included in the sample metadata. Subjects who had been exposed to COVID-19, were actively infected with it, or had recovered from it provided the deeply sampled blood TCRbeta repertoires that made up the dataset. The repertoires were made available in a free public database intended to serve as a resource for research on the immune response to SARS-CoV-2. The material from the prospective study consisted of cDNA or gDNA derived from T cells, B-cell-depleted T cells, or PBMCs. Where HLA class I and class II types were available, the types were taken from metadata supplied by the sample provider, not from assay-based typing. Samples were obtained from the ongoing ImmuneRACE study (first 160 participants) and from 1,000 to 1,500 subjects provided by 6 global collaborators.

The immunoSEQ Assay, a bias-controlled multiplex PCR, was used to amplify TCRbeta CDR3 regions from genomic DNA. On the study's bioinformatics: The number of nucleated cells in each sample was estimated by amplification of reference gene primers within the assay. To quantify the absolute abundance of each unique TCRbeta CDR3 rearrangement, sequence reads were collapsed and filtered. Productive Simpson clonality was computed per sample as the square root of Simpson's diversity index over productive rearrangements. Imported from immuneACCESS, the table was reduced by TCRdb to in-frame sequences with V and J called. These copies leave out some clones; in studies compared against another copy, an unresolved V gene accounts for under half, and the cause of the remainder is not known. V, J and clone size reflect that table, while D and trimming were determined from the DNA. Within this sample are fewer than 400,000 clones, with around 83% of them counted one time only. In total, the top ten clones hold 2.5% to 3% of the sample.

Trimming removed 3 bases from V and 3 bases from J; the gene matches leave 3 bases unexplained. The CDR1 and CDR2 encoded by the germline V gene (reference sequence) are LNHDA and SQIVND. CDR3 length: 15 amino acids, cysteine to phenylalanine. The only DNA kept is the CDR3, 45 bases in frame from the first base. A note on this clone: It has no known antigen specificity. No qualities accompany the bases; no much larger clone lies one base away.

The collaborating institutions used their own protocols to collect whole blood in K2EDTA tubes. For TCRbeta analysis, collaborator samples were shipped as frozen whole blood, as isolated PBMCs, or as DNA extracted from either sample type. What the study reported, not specific to this receptor: The amount of clinical and demographic metadata varied by source and participant and was provided uncurated.

The receptor chain draws on TRBV19 and TRBJ1-5; 9 junctional bases match TRBD1. The sequencing sample was made of peripheral blood. This receptor was identified in a man aged 25-45 years with active or convalescent COVID-19. The nucleotide sequence reads TGTGCCAGTAGTATGGGACAGGGCCCCAATCAGCCCCAGCATTTT. It translates to CASSMGQGPNQPQHF. The CDR3 plus the reference TRBV19 and TRBJ1-5 genes for the other parts give the full variable domain: DGGITQSPKYLFRKEGQNVTLSCEQNLNHDAMYWYRQDPGQGLRLIYYSQIVNDFQKGDIAEGYSVSREKKESFPLTVTSAQKNPTAFYLCASSMGQGPNQPQHFGDGTRLSIL.